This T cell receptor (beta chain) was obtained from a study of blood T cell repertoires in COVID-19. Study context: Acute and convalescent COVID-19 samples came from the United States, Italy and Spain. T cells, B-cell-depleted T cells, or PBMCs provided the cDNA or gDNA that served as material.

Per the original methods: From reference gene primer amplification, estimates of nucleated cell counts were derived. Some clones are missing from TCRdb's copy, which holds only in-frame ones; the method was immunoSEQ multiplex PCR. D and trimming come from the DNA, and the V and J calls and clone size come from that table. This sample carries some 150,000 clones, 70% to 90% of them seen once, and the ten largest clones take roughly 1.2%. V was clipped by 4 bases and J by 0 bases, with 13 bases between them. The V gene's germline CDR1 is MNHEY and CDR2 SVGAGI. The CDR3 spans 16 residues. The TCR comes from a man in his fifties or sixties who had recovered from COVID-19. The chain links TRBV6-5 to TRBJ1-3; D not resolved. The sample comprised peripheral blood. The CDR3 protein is CASSSPRLGSGNTIYF. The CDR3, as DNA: TGTGCCAGCAGTTCGCCTCGACTCGGCTCTGGAAACACCATATATTTT.